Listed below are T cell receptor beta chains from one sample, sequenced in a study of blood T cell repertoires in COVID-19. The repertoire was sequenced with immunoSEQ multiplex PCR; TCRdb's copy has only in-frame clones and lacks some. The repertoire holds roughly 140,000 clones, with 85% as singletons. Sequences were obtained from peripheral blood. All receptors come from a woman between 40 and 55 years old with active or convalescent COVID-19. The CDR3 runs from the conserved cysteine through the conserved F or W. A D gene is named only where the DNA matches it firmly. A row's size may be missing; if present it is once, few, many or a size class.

CDR3 protein: CVSSYTPGNTEAFF
CDR3 DNA: TGTGTCAGCAGTTACACCCCAGGGAACACTGAAGCTTTCTTT
J gene: TRBJ1-1
clone size: once
V gene: TRBV27
D gene: NA

CDR3 protein: CASSLRLGRGPKTDTQYF
CDR3 DNA: TGTGCCAGCAGCTTACGCCTCGGCAGGGGGCCGAAGACAGATACGCAGTATTTT
J gene: TRBJ2-3
clone size: NA
V gene: TRBV7-9
D gene: TRBD1

CDR3 protein: CASRGDRGAFF
CDR3 DNA: TGCGCCAGCAGGGGGGACAGGGGAGCTTTCTTT
J gene: TRBJ1-1
clone size: NA
V gene: TRBV10-2
D gene: TRBD1

CDR3 protein: CASSDGGGADIQYF
CDR3 DNA: TGTGCCAGCAGTGACGGCGGGGGCGCCGACATTCAGTACTTC
J gene: TRBJ2-4
clone size: NA
V gene: TRBV6-4
D gene: NA

CDR3 protein: CASRAGLNTEAFF
CDR3 DNA: TGTGCCAGCAGGGCTGGCCTGAACACTGAAGCTTTCTTT
J gene: TRBJ1-1
clone size: NA
V gene: TRBV2
D gene: NA

CDR3 protein: CASSRGLREKLFF
CDR3 DNA: TGTGCCAGCAGCAGGGGGCTTCGGGAAAAACTGTTTTTT
J gene: TRBJ1-4
clone size: NA
V gene: TRBV27
D gene: TRBD1

CDR3 protein: CASSSLGGSGNEQFF
CDR3 DNA: TGTGCCAGCAGCTCCCTGGGCGGGAGTGGTAATGAGCAGTTCTTC
J gene: TRBJ2-1
clone size: NA
V gene: TRBV7-2
D gene: TRBD2

CDR3 protein: CAIRHRELTDSPLHF
CDR3 DNA: TGTGCCATCAGGCACAGGGAGTTAACGGATTCACCCCTCCACTTT
J gene: TRBJ1-6
clone size: few
V gene: TRBV10-3
D gene: NA

CDR3 protein: CASTVRGPNYGYTF
CDR3 DNA: TGTGCCAGCACCGTCAGGGGGCCGAACTATGGCTACACCTTC
J gene: TRBJ1-2
clone size: NA
V gene: TRBV5-8
D gene: TRBD1

CDR3 protein: CASSWSGTGGTEAFF
CDR3 DNA: TGTGCCAGCAGTTGGTCCGGGACAGGGGGCACTGAAGCTTTCTTT
J gene: TRBJ1-1
clone size: NA
V gene: TRBV28
D gene: TRBD1

CDR3 protein: CASSQVLLAGGGETQYF
CDR3 DNA: TGTGCCAGCAGCCAAGTCCTCCTAGCGGGAGGGGGAGAGACCCAGTACTTC
J gene: TRBJ2-5
clone size: once
V gene: TRBV3-1/TRBV3-2
D gene: TRBD2

CDR3 protein: CASSFRQGNQPQHF
CDR3 DNA: TGTGCCAGCAGTTTTAGGCAGGGCAATCAGCCCCAGCATTTT
J gene: TRBJ1-5
clone size: NA
V gene: TRBV28
D gene: NA